This section outlines one T cell receptor (beta chain) sequence together with its context. Treatment specified: preoperative locoregional IRX-2 cytokine immunotherapy. Patients received preoperative, locoregional IRX-2 cytokine immunotherapy in a phase Ib study. This entry is derived from a study of preoperative IRX-2 immunotherapy in early breast cancer. The table came from immunoSEQ multiplex PCR; TCRdb's copy has only in-frame clones and leaves some out. The profile shows roughly 27,000 clones, roughly four fifths of them singletons. The specimen was obtained from a patient treated with IRX-2 immunotherapy. The source is a human donor with breast cancer.

CDR3 region: CASSPNLPGAFKAFF. CDR3 nucleotides: TGTGCCAGCTCTCCCAACCTCCCCGGGGCGTTCAAAGCTTTCTTT. The rearrangement uses TRBV19 and TRBJ1-1, with D possibly matching TRBD1 (5 bases). CDR1 is LNHDA and CDR2 is SQIVND in the germline V gene (reference sequence). This CDR3 region has 15 residues. V lost 9 bases, J lost 9 bases, and 26 bases lay in between.